The 25 T cell receptor beta chains below were found in one sample sequenced in a study of blood T cell repertoires in COVID-19. The assay was immunoSEQ multiplex PCR, and TCRdb's table has in-frame clones only and misses some. This sample has roughly 150,000 clones; roughly 93% occur once, and the top ten carry about 2.5%. Sequencing was done on a sample of peripheral blood. All receptors come from a man younger than 30 with acute or convalescent COVID-19.

This sequence joins TRBV20-1 and TRBJ2-7; D might be TRBD1 (5 bases). This CDR3 region has 14 residues. V was clipped by 3 bases and J by 0 bases, with 12 bases between them. From germline, CDR1 is DFQATT and CDR2 SNEGSKA (reference sequence). CDR3 in DNA: TGCAGTGCTAGTCAGGGTTTAGGCTCCTACGAGCAGTACTTC. It is translated as CSASQGLGSYEQYF.

This chain joins TRBV2 and TRBJ1-2, with 10 bases lining up with TRBD1. CDR3 size: 15 residues. With 8 bases clipped from V and 4 bases from J, the junction kept 10 bases outside the gene matches. The germline V gene encodes CDR1 SNHLY and CDR2 FYNNEI. The CDR3 sequence: CASSFTGTGVYGYTF. DNA for the CDR3: TGTGCCAGCTCCTTTACCGGGACAGGGGTCTATGGCTACACCTTC.

The chain couples TRBV27 to TRBJ2-2, with a tentative D call TRBD1 (7 bases). With 5 bases removed from V and 7 bases from J, the gap between germline ends came to 17 bases. From germline, CDR1 is MNHEY and CDR2 SMNVEV (reference sequence). This CDR3 contains 15 residues. The CDR3 region has the DNA TGTGCCAGCAGTCTAACTTGGCAGGGGGGCGGGGAGCTGTTTTTT. The encoded protein is CASSLTWQGGGELFF.

The rearrangement links TRBV6-5 to TRBJ1-1; TRBD1 matches 7 bases. Germline V gene lookup returns CDR1 MNHEY and CDR2 SVGAGI. This CDR3 comprises 13 residues. The junction had 4 bases not matched to a gene; V was cut back by 6 bases and J by 3 bases. The CDR3 loop reads CASRPQGDTEAFF. CDR3 DNA: TGTGCCAGCAGGCCCCAGGGGGACACTGAAGCTTTCTTT.

The rearrangement uses TRBV6-1 and TRBJ1-3; tentative D call: TRBD1 (6 bases). CDR1 is MNHNS, CDR2 SASEGT, per germline. Trimming left V 1 base short and J 0 bases short, with 22 bases between. The CDR3 has 20 amino acids. CDR3 region: CASSEVQGYLSKSSGNTIYF. For the CDR3, the DNA is TGTGCCAGCAGTGAAGTACAGGGTTACCTTAGCAAGAGCTCTGGAAACACCATATATTTT.

The J gene is TRBJ1-1, the V gene TRBV5-1; possible D gene TRBD1, 5 bases. The germline CDR1 and CDR2 sequences are SGHRS and YFSETQ. The CDR3 spans 13 residues. V lost 6 bases, J lost 9 bases, and 18 bases lay in between. CDR3 in amino acids: CASTLDSVDQAFF. The CDR3, as DNA: TGCGCCAGCACCCTCGACAGCGTAGACCAAGCTTTCTTT.

CDR3: CASSEDRRRTGELFF. DNA for the CDR3: TGTGCCAGCAGTGAAGACAGGCGAAGGACCGGGGAGCTGTTTTTT. The J gene is TRBJ2-2, the V gene TRBV25-1; D is possibly TRBD1 (6 bases). The germline gives CDR1 MGHDK, CDR2 SYGVNS. The V and J ends lost 2 bases and 5 bases respectively, with 12 bases between them. The CDR3 extends over 15 amino acids.

The chain combines TRBV5-1 with TRBJ1-1; D ambiguous. This CDR3 has 14 amino acids. The germline V and J ends were trimmed by 0 bases and 1 base, with 7 bases remaining between them. Germline V gene sequence: CDR1 SGHRS, CDR2 YFSETQ. CDR3 protein: CASSLVPENTEAFF. In nucleotides, the CDR3 is TGCGCCAGCAGCTTGGTGCCAGAGAACACTGAAGCTTTCTTT.

The genes are TRBV5-4 and TRBJ2-7; 7 bases fit TRBD2. The CDR3 is 14 residues long. V trimming: 4 bases; J trimming: 4 bases; junction bases outside the gene matches: 8. Per the germline V gene, CDR1 is SGHNT and CDR2 is YYREEE (reference sequence). CDR3 in DNA: TGTGCCAGCAGCGTTTCTAGCGGAGCATACGAGCAGTACTTC. Translated, it gives CASSVSSGAYEQYF.

The rearrangement joins TRBV9 to TRBJ2-7, with D maybe TRBD2 (5 bases). The CDR3 extends over 14 amino acids. CDR1 is SGDLS and CDR2 is YYNGEE in the germline V gene. Trimming took off 0 bases at V and 6 bases at J, with 13 bases between the two ends. The CDR3 coding sequence is TGTGCCAGCAGCGTAGTGGACCGCGGAGGCGAGCAGTACTTC. Translating gives CASSVVDRGGEQYF.

The chain combines TRBV9 with TRBJ1-2; the D gene is possibly TRBD1 (5 bases). This CDR3 is 13 amino acids long. Looked up from germline, CDR1 is SGDLS and CDR2 is YYNGEE. Trimming removed 0 bases at V and 8 bases at J, with 11 bases between. The CDR3 sequence: CASSVEGLKGYTF. The CDR3 nucleotides read TGTGCCAGCAGCGTAGAGGGGCTGAAGGGCTACACCTTC.

The genes are TRBV30 and TRBJ2-7; 12 bases map to TRBD2. CDR3 size: 15 residues. J was trimmed by 3 bases and V by 3 bases; bases with no gene match: 6. Looked up from germline, CDR1 is GTSNPN and CDR2 is SVGIG (reference sequence). CDR3: CAWSPGLAGHYEQYF. DNA of the CDR3: TGTGCCTGGAGCCCAGGACTAGCGGGACACTACGAGCAGTACTTC.

The chain combines TRBV19 with TRBJ2-2, with TRBD1 as a possible D gene (6 bases). The germline V gene encodes CDR1 LNHDA and CDR2 SQIVND (reference sequence). The CDR3 has 16 residues. Trimming removed 2 bases from V and 8 bases from J, with 18 bases in between. The CDR3 sequence: CASSILGATAPGELFF. The CDR3 DNA follows: TGTGCCAGTAGTATATTGGGGGCAACTGCCCCTGGGGAGCTGTTTTTT.

The rearrangement links TRBV19 to TRBJ1-3, with a weak D call TRBD1 (5 bases). The CDR3 runs to 17 residues. Germline assignment: CDR1 LNHDA and CDR2 SQIVND (reference sequence). The V end lost 5 bases, the J end lost 0 bases, and 17 bases lay between the germline ends. This CDR3 is CASSARSWTSSGNTIYF. In nucleotides, the CDR3 is TGTGCCAGTAGTGCCAGAAGTTGGACATCCTCTGGAAACACCATATATTTT. The variable domain in full, completed from reference TRBV19 and TRBJ1-3, reads DGGITQSPKYLFRKEGQNVTLSCEQNLNHDAMYWYRQDPGQGLRLIYYSQIVNDFQKGDIAEGYSVSREKKESFPLTVTSAQKNPTAFYLCASSARSWTSSGNTIYFGEGSWLTVV.

The chain joins TRBV2 to TRBJ2-3; D remains ambiguous. The germline V gene has CDR1 SNHLY and CDR2 FYNNEI. There are 13 residues in the CDR3. Deletions cut 2 bases from V and 2 bases from J, with 5 bases between. DNA for the CDR3: TGTGCCAGCAGTGAACCTTTCACAGATACGCAGTATTTT. Translated: CASSEPFTDTQYF.

V usage is TRBV6-5 and J usage is TRBJ1-5, with TRBD1 matching over 7 bases. This CDR3 has 14 residues. The V segment lost 7 bases and the J segment 7 bases; nucleotides outside the gene matches: 10. Germline lookup yields CDR1 MNHEY and CDR2 SVGAGI. The CDR3 nucleotides are TGTGCCAGCAAAGAGAGGGGGCAGGAGCAGCCCCAGCATTTT. Translated, it gives CASKERGQEQPQHF.

The V gene is TRBV28, the J gene TRBJ1-1, with 8 bases that match TRBD1. The CDR3 covers 15 residues. Per germline, CDR1 MDHEN and CDR2 SYDVKM. Losses at the gene ends were 6 bases for V and 3 bases for J; bases not matched to a gene: 9. The CDR3 bases are TGTGCCAGCAGCCTGATAGGACAGGGAGACACTGAAGCTTTCTTT. This sequence encodes CASSLIGQGDTEAFF.

The rearrangement links TRBV11-3 to TRBJ2-1; 10 bases match TRBD2. Looked up from germline, CDR1 is SGHNT and CDR2 is YENEEA. This CDR3 spans 15 amino acids. V was pared by 1 base and J by 5 bases, with 2 bases of the junction left unmatched. CDR3 nucleotide sequence: TGTGCCAGCAGCTTAGGGACTAGCGGAAACAATGAGCAGTTCTTC. It yields the protein CASSLGTSGNNEQFF.

Turning to this clone: This sample includes further DNA sequences coding for the same CDR3. The genes are TRBV10-2 and TRBJ1-2; weak D call: TRBD1 (6 bases). CDR3 length: 15 amino acids. Trimming stripped 3 bases from V and 2 bases from J, with 13 bases between. Germline-derived CDR1 and CDR2 are WSHSY and SAAADI. CDR3 in amino acids: CASSDRAGANYGYTF. DNA of the CDR3: TGCGCCAGCAGTGACAGGGCAGGGGCAAACTATGGCTACACCTTC.

The genes are TRBV9 and TRBJ1-6, with D hard to call. V lost 2 bases and J lost 7, with 10 bases in between. CDR3 length: 14 amino acids. CDR1 is SGDLS and CDR2 is YYNGEE in the germline V gene. CDR3 sequence reads: CASSVYLKNSPLHF. The CDR3 nucleotides read TGTGCCAGCAGCGTCTACCTAAAAAATTCACCCCTCCACTTT.

This clone was recorded only once. This sequence joins TRBV29-1 and TRBJ1-2; 9 nucleotides match TRBD1. The CDR3 has 14 residues. The J segment lost 2 bases and the V segment lost 4 bases, leaving 5 bases of the junction unmatched. In germline, CDR1 is SQVTM, CDR2 ANQGSEA. The CDR3 DNA sequence: TGCAGCGTTGCCTCCGGGACAGGGAACTATGGCTACACCTTC. Translation gives CSVASGTGNYGYTF. The whole variable domain, filled in from reference TRBV29-1 and TRBJ1-2, reads SAVISQKPSRDICQRGTSLTIQCQVDSQVTMMFWYRQQPGQSLTLIATANQGSEATYESGFVIDKFPISRPNLTFSTLTVSNMSPEDSSIYLCSVASGTGNYGYTFGSGTRLTVV.

This sequence joins TRBV5-1 and TRBJ1-6; D is undetermined. CDR1 and CDR2 (germline): SGHRS, YFSETQ. V lost 0 bases and J lost 6, with 7 bases in between. The length of the CDR3 is 14 residues. The CDR3 loop reads CASSLEAPNSPLHF. CDR3 bases: TGCGCCAGCAGCTTGGAAGCCCCTAATTCACCCCTCCACTTT.

The chain is built from TRBV6-5 and TRBJ2-7; 9 bases map to TRBD1. V lost 6 bases and J lost 4; bases outside the gene matches: 7. The CDR3 covers 14 residues. The V gene's germline CDR1 is MNHEY and CDR2 SVGAGI. Here the CDR3 DNA reads TGTGCCAGCAGGCCGGGACAGGGACCATACGAGCAGTACTTC. It encodes CASRPGQGPYEQYF.

V and J are TRBV6-5 and TRBJ2-2; TRBD1 might be the D (6 bases). The CDR3 runs 14 residues. Germline V lookup: CDR1 MNHEY, CDR2 SVGAGI. The V end lost 6 bases, the J end lost 1 base, and 9 bases lay between the germline ends. DNA for the CDR3: TGTGCCAGCAGCCTGACAGGGAACACCGGGGAGCTGTTTTTT. Translated: CASSLTGNTGELFF.

The chain has TRBV30 and TRBJ1-2; 7 bases agree with TRBD1. CDR1 and CDR2 (germline): GTSNPN, SVGIG (reference sequence). This CDR3 spans 15 amino acids. Losses at the gene ends were 1 base for V and 5 bases for J; bases not matched to a gene: 10. CDR3 sequence: CAWSDGGGFGYGYTF. CDR3 in DNA: TGTGCCTGGAGTGATGGAGGGGGCTTTGGATATGGCTACACCTTC.